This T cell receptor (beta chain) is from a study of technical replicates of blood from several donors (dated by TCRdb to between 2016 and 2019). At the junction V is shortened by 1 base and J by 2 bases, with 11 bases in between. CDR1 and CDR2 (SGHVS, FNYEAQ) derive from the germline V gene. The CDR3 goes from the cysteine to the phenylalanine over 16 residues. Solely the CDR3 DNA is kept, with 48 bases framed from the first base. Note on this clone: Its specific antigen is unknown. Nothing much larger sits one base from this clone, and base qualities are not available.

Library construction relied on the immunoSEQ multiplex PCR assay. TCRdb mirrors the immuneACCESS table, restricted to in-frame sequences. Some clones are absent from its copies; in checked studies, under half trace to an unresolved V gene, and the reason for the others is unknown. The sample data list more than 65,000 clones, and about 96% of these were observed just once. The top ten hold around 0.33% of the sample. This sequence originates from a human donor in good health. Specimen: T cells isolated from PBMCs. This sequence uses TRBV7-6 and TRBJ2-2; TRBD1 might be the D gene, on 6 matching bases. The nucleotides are TGTGCCAGCAGCTTAGGAGACAGGATAAACACCGGGGAGCTGTTTTTT. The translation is CASSLGDRINTGELFF.